The 29 T cell receptor beta chains presented below share a single source sample, sequenced in a study of blood T cell repertoires in COVID-19. TCRdb's copy holds only in-frame clones and misses some; the assay was immunoSEQ multiplex PCR. The sample has around 170,000 clones, about 90% seen once. Specimen: PBMCs or T cells enriched from blood (not recorded which). These receptors all come from a woman aged 45-59 years who had recovered from COVID-19.

This clone appeared once. The chain links TRBV5-1 to TRBJ1-2; D is undetermined. The CDR3 covers 13 residues. V lost 2 bases and J lost 7, with 12 bases in between. The germline V gene has CDR1 SGHRS and CDR2 YFSETQ. This CDR3 is CASSLEAPRGYTF. The CDR3 DNA reads as TGCGCCAGCAGCTTAGAGGCTCCACGTGGCTACACCTTC.

V is TRBV7-3 and J is TRBJ2-1; 10 nucleotides agree with TRBD2. With V trimmed by 5 bases and J by 6 bases, 10 bases remained unmatched. Germline assignment: CDR1 SGHTA and CDR2 FQGTGA. The length of the CDR3 is 16 residues. The CDR3 DNA is TGTGCCAGCAGCACCTTCAGCGGGAGGGCGGGCAATGAGCAGTTCTTC. The encoded protein is CASSTFSGRAGNEQFF.

CDR3 region: CASGLGVSYNEQFF. Here the CDR3 DNA reads TGTGCCAGCGGACTCGGGGTCTCCTACAATGAGCAGTTCTTC. The V and J genes are TRBV7-2 and TRBJ2-1, with a possible D match to TRBD2 (5 bases). The CDR3 length is 14 residues. Germline-derived CDR1 and CDR2 are SGHTA and FQGNSA. Between the trimmed V and J ends, which lost 8 bases and 0 bases, there was a span of 11 bases.

The count of this clone is one. This chain links TRBV5-1 with TRBJ2-4; 7 nucleotides agree with TRBD1. Per germline, CDR1 SGHRS and CDR2 YFSETQ. The CDR3 is 19 amino acids. J was trimmed by 1 base and V by 3 bases; bases with no gene match: 16. The CDR3 DNA reads as TGCGCCAGCAGCTCGAACGCCGCTTCAGGGGGTGGGGCCAAAAACATTCAGTACTTC. This gives the protein CASSSNAASGGGAKNIQYF.

The count of this clone is one. The rearrangement uses TRBV27 and TRBJ2-4, with D maybe TRBD1 (6 bases). Germline CDR1 MNHEY, CDR2 SMNVEV (reference sequence). The CDR3 consists of 16 residues. Deletions cut 6 bases from V and 3 bases from J, with 18 bases between. The CDR3 DNA follows: TGTGCCAGCAGCCCCTCCACAGGGTATGTCAAAAACATTCAGTACTTC. This gives the protein CASSPSTGYVKNIQYF.

CDR3 protein: CASSEAEQGASEAFF. CDR3 bases: TGTGCCAGCAGTGAAGCGGAACAGGGGGCCTCGGAAGCTTTCTTT. This chain joins TRBV6-1 and TRBJ1-1; 9 nucleotides match TRBD1. Looked up from germline, CDR1 is MNHNS and CDR2 is SASEGT. The J segment lost 8 bases and the V segment lost 0 bases, leaving 7 bases of the junction unmatched. CDR3 length: 15 amino acids.

This rearrangement joins TRBV2 to TRBJ1-2, with D maybe TRBD1 (5 bases). This CDR3 has 14 residues. Germline loops: CDR1 SNHLY, CDR2 FYNNEI. The V end was cut by 8 bases, the J end by 8 bases, with 21 bases between. The CDR3 reads CASPPPGQPWGYTF. The CDR3, as DNA: TGTGCCAGCCCCCCACCAGGACAACCCTGGGGCTACACCTTC. The whole variable domain, remainder taken from reference TRBV2 and TRBJ1-2, is EPEVTQTPSHQVTQMGQEVILRCVPISNHLYFYWYRQILGQKVEFLVSFYNNEISEKSEIFDDQFSVERPDGSNFTLKIRSTKLEDSAMYFCASPPPGQPWGYTFGSGTRLTVV.

The chain carries TRBV19 and TRBJ1-1, with D perhaps TRBD1 (6 bases). The CDR3 extends over 12 amino acids. Trimming pared 2 bases from V and 11 bases from J, leaving 12 bases between. Per germline, CDR1 LNHDA and CDR2 SQIVND (reference sequence). CDR3 nucleotide sequence: TGTGCCAGTAGTATAAGGGGGGGTGACGCTTTCTTT. It encodes CASSIRGGDAFF.

The chain links TRBV20-1 to TRBJ1-5; TRBD1 matches 10 bases. The CDR3 is 17 amino acids. V shed 3 bases, J shed 5 bases, and the junction held 13 bases outside the gene matches. Germline lookup yields CDR1 DFQATT and CDR2 SNEGSKA (reference sequence). The CDR3 loop is CSASLRTGGGNYQPQHF. The CDR3 DNA reads as TGCAGTGCTAGTCTGCGGACAGGGGGGGGCAACTATCAGCCCCAGCATTTT.

The chain combines TRBV10-2 with TRBJ2-2; D perhaps matches TRBD1 (7 bases). CDR1 is WSHSY, CDR2 SAAADI, per germline. The CDR3 extends over 13 amino acids. Trimming shortened V by 8 bases and J by 4 bases, and 11 bases separated the two germline ends. CDR3 sequence reads: CASAGQPTGELFF. The CDR3 nucleotides read TGCGCCAGCGCGGGACAGCCCACCGGGGAGCTGTTTTTT.

This chain connects TRBV6-6 to TRBJ1-3; D remains ambiguous. V lost 11 bases, J lost 1 base, and 21 bases lay in between. Germline CDR1 MNHNY, CDR2 SVGAGI (reference sequence). This CDR3 has 16 amino acids. The CDR3 reads CASNHVGRSSGNTIYF. CDR3 sequence (DNA): TGTGCCTCCAACCACGTGGGCAGATCTTCTGGAAACACCATATATTTT.

V is TRBV19 and J is TRBJ1-2; unclear D gene. Germline CDR1 is LNHDA and CDR2 is SQIVND (reference sequence). The CDR3 length is 13 residues. Trimming took 6 bases from V and 6 from J, leaving 14 bases between them. The DNA of the CDR3 is TGTGCCAGTAGAAATCACGGGGAGGATGGCTACACCTTC. Translating it yields CASRNHGEDGYTF.

This clone came up once. This chain uses TRBV2 with TRBJ2-7; weak D call: TRBD2 (6 bases). CDR3 length equals 14 residues. Looked up from germline, CDR1 is SNHLY and CDR2 is FYNNEI. Trimming pared 4 bases from V and 5 bases from J, leaving 15 bases between. The CDR3 region has the DNA TGTGCCAGCAGTGCGGGGAGGCAGAACCACGAGCAGTACTTC. This translates into CASSAGRQNHEQYF.

This sequence joins TRBV5-1 and TRBJ2-1; possible D gene TRBD1, 5 bases. V lost 0 bases and J lost 7, with 17 bases in between. Germline V gene sequence: CDR1 SGHRS, CDR2 YFSETQ. The CDR3 has 16 amino acids. CDR3 loop: CASSLGGRASRNEQFF. In DNA form, the CDR3 reads TGCGCCAGCAGCTTGGGCGGCAGGGCTTCTAGAAATGAGCAGTTCTTC.

This clone was found once. The V and J genes are TRBV14 and TRBJ1-1, with D maybe TRBD1 (5 bases). CDR1 and CDR2 (germline): SGHDN, FVKESK. The CDR3 consists of 17 residues. Trimming took off 1 base at V and 1 base at J, with 16 bases between the two ends. This CDR3 reads CASSQAPRGFKNTEAFF. CDR3 nucleotides: TGTGCCAGCAGCCAAGCCCCACGGGGGTTCAAGAACACTGAAGCTTTCTTT.

The chain links TRBV5-1 to TRBJ2-7; possibly TRBD2 for D (6 bases). The germline gives CDR1 SGHRS, CDR2 YFSETQ. V was trimmed by 0 bases and J by 3 bases, leaving 13 bases between them. The CDR3 spans 15 residues. CDR3 nucleotide sequence: TGCGCCAGCAGCTTGGCGGCTAGCGTTAACTACGAGCAGTACTTC. This gives the protein CASSLAASVNYEQYF.

The chain has TRBV5-8 and TRBJ2-7; tentative D call: TRBD2 (6 bases). The length of the CDR3 is 13 residues. Deletions cut 0 bases from V and 9 bases from J, with 13 bases between. CDR1 and CDR2 from the germline V gene are SGHTS and YDEGEE. CDR3 bases: TGTGCCAGCAGCTTGGGGGGGGATCCAGGGCAGTACTTC. It encodes CASSLGGDPGQYF.

The chain carries TRBV7-9 and TRBJ2-5; TRBD1 matches at 7 bases. This CDR3 is built from 15 residues. V lost 3 bases and J lost 5; bases outside the gene matches: 9. Germline assignment: CDR1 SEHNR and CDR2 FQNEAQ (reference sequence). The CDR3 is CASSFGQDARETQYF. CDR3 sequence (DNA): TGTGCCAGCAGCTTCGGACAGGACGCACGGGAGACCCAGTACTTC.

The chain links TRBV30 to TRBJ2-1; 11 bases align to TRBD2. Trimming cost V 6 bases and J 1 base; bases outside gene matches: 8. Looked up from germline, CDR1 is GTSNPN and CDR2 is SVGIG (reference sequence). The CDR3 contains 16 residues. CDR3 nucleotides: TGTGCCTGCGACGGGACTAGCGGAAGGTCCTACAATGAGCAGTTCTTC. Amino acid sequence: CACDGTSGRSYNEQFF.

V and J are TRBV28 and TRBJ1-6; TRBD1 aligns across 8 bases. With 6 bases clipped from V and 5 bases from J, the junction kept 6 bases outside the gene matches. This CDR3 region has 15 residues. Germline lookup yields CDR1 MDHEN and CDR2 SYDVKM. CDR3 coding DNA: TGTGCCAGCAGCTCGACAGGGGTTAATAATTCACCCCTCCACTTT. This translates into CASSSTGVNNSPLHF.

The rearrangement joins TRBV27 to TRBJ2-1; 10 bases agree with TRBD2. J was trimmed by 2 bases and V by 5 bases; bases with no gene match: 9. This CDR3 region has 17 residues. CDR1 is MNHEY and CDR2 is SMNVEV in the germline V gene (reference sequence). CDR3 coding DNA: TGTGCCAGCAGTACCACCTCGCTAGCGGGAGCCTACAATGAGCAGTTCTTC. Translated: CASSTTSLAGAYNEQFF.

J is TRBJ2-2 and V is TRBV28; D is possibly TRBD2 (5 bases). Germline loops: CDR1 MDHEN, CDR2 SYDVKM. The CDR3 has 19 amino acids. Trimming stripped 3 bases from V and 2 bases from J, with 22 bases between. Written as DNA, the CDR3 is TGTGCCAGCAGTTTTGCGCGAATGCGGACTCTTCGAAACACCGGGGAGCTGTTTTTT. As protein: CASSFARMRTLRNTGELFF.

V is TRBV25-1 and J is TRBJ1-6; 9 bases match TRBD1. Germline V gives CDR1 MGHDK, CDR2 SYGVNS. The CDR3 has 13 amino acids. V trimming: 6 bases; J trimming: 9 bases; junction bases outside the gene matches: 3. This CDR3 reads CASSRDRASPLHF. The CDR3 coding sequence is TGTGCCAGCAGCCGGGACAGGGCTTCACCCCTCCACTTT. Together with reference TRBV25-1 and TRBJ1-6, the CDR3 gives the full variable domain: EADIYQTPRYLVIGTGKKITLECSQTMGHDKMYWYQQDPGMELHLIHYSYGVNSTEKGDLSSESTVSRIRTEHFPLTLESARPSHTSQYLCASSRDRASPLHFGNGTRLTVT.

The gene calls are TRBV7-9 and TRBJ2-1; perhaps TRBD2 as D (5 bases). The CDR3 has 16 amino acids. The V and J ends lost 6 bases and 6 bases respectively, with 21 bases between them. Germline-derived CDR1 and CDR2 are SEHNR and FQNEAQ (reference sequence). The CDR3 sequence is CASRSRGVGVGNEQFF. The CDR3 coding sequence is TGTGCCAGCAGGTCCCGGGGAGTGGGAGTTGGCAATGAGCAGTTCTTC. Full variable domain (rest looked up from reference TRBV7-9 and TRBJ2-1): DTGVSQNPRHKITKRGQNVTFRCDPISEHNRLYWYRQTLGQGPEFLTYFQNEAQLEKSRLLSDRFSAERPKGSFSTLEIQRTEQGDSAMYLCASRSRGVGVGNEQFFGPGTRLTVL.

This clone was detected a few times. The chain recombines TRBV4-2 with TRBJ2-3; 12 bases are a match to TRBD2. V dropped 3 bases and J dropped 0; count of bases not matched to a gene: 16. This CDR3 spans 21 amino acids. In germline, CDR1 is LGHNA, CDR2 YNFKEQ. The CDR3 protein is CASSQGPGLAGVLTSTDTQYF. CDR3 nucleotide sequence: TGTGCCAGCAGCCAGGGACCGGGACTAGCGGGCGTTCTAACTAGCACAGATACGCAGTATTTT.

The chain links TRBV5-6 to TRBJ2-2; no clear D gene. The germline V gene encodes CDR1 SGHDT and CDR2 YYEEEE. V was shortened by 2 bases and J by 5 bases, with 13 bases between the two germline ends. The CDR3 length is 15 residues. The CDR3 reads CASSFRHGQTGELFF. CDR3 in DNA: TGTGCCAGCAGCTTTCGACATGGGCAGACCGGGGAGCTGTTTTTT.

This rearrangement joins TRBV2 to TRBJ1-4; the match to TRBD1 covers 7 bases. Losses at the gene ends were 5 bases for V and 1 base for J; bases not matched to a gene: 4. The CDR3 is made up of 15 amino acids. Germline V CDR1 and CDR2: SNHLY, FYNNEI. CDR3 sequence (DNA): TGTGCCAGCAGTTCTAACAGGGGAACTAATGAAAAACTGTTTTTT. It specifies CASSSNRGTNEKLFF.

CDR3 loop: CASSLLSLVRLLISRVNQPQHF. In DNA, the CDR3 is TGTGCCAGCAGCCTACTATCCCTAGTCCGGCTACTTATCTCCCGGGTCAATCAGCCCCAGCATTTT. This chain connects TRBV7-4 to TRBJ1-5; D gene uncertain. The CDR3 is made up of 22 amino acids. Between the trimmed V and J ends, which lost 5 bases and 3 bases, there was a span of 35 bases. The germline gives CDR1 SGHVT, CDR2 SQSDAQ.

In its sample, this clone was seen a few times. The chain combines TRBV27 with TRBJ1-5; TRBD1 is a possible D gene (6 bases). The CDR3 has 15 residues. Trimming removed 4 bases at V and 4 bases at J, with 14 bases between. In germline, CDR1 is MNHEY, CDR2 SMNVEV (reference sequence). The CDR3 protein is CASSSLRQGNQPQHF. The CDR3 coding sequence is TGTGCCAGCAGTTCCCTCCGGCAGGGGAATCAGCCCCAGCATTTT.